This T cell receptor beta chain stems from a study of CD4+ T cells in melanoma. Regarding this clone: Antigen unknown.

Measured with immunoSEQ multiplex PCR; TCRdb has only the in-frame clones, and not every one. The sample holds 110,000 to 150,000 clones, around 90% seen once. V lost 0 bases to trimming and J lost 6 bases, with 13 bases between them. This CDR3 has 14 residues. The V gene's germline CDR1 is SGHRS and CDR2 YFSETQ. Notes on the study in general: In melanoma, neoantigen-specific CD4+ T cells reportedly differed in differentiation state.

This sequence joins TRBV5-1 and TRBJ2-7; D not resolved. The receptor was isolated from a human donor with melanoma. The CDR3 DNA reads as TGCGCCAGCAGCTTGGCAACCTCCCCGGGCGAGCAGTACTTC. Its translation is CASSLATSPGEQYF.